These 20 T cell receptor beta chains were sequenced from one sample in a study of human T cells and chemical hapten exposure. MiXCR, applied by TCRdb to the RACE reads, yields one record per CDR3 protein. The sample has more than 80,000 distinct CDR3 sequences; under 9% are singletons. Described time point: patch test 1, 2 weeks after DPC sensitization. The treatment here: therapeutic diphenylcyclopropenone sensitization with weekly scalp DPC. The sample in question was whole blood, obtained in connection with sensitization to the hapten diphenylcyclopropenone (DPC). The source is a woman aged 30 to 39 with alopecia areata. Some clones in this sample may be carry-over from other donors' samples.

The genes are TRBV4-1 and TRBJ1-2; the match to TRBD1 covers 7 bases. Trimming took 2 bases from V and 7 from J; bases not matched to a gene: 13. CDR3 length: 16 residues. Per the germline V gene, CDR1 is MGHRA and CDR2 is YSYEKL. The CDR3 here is CASSQPPFRGPVGYTF. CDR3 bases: TGCGCCAGCAGCCAACCCCCGTTTAGGGGGCCCGTTGGCTACACCTTC.

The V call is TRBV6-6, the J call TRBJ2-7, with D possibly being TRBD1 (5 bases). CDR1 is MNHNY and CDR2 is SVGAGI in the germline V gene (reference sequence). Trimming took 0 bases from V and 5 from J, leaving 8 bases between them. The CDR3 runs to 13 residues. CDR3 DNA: TGTGCCAGCAGTTACTCGGCCAGGGACGAGCAGTACTTC. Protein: CASSYSARDEQYF.

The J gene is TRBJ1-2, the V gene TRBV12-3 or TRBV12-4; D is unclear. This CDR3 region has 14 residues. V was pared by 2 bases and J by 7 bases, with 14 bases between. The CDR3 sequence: CASSLMVRGFGYTF. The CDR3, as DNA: TGTGCCAGCAGTTTAATGGTACGAGGCTTTGGCTACACCTTC.

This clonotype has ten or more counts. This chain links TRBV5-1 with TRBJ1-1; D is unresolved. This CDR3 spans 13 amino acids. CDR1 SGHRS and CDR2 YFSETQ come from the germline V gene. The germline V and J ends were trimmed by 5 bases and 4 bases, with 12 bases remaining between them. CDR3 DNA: TGCGCCAGCAGAGTGCAGCAGGCCACTGAAGCTTTCTTT. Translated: CASRVQQATEAFF.

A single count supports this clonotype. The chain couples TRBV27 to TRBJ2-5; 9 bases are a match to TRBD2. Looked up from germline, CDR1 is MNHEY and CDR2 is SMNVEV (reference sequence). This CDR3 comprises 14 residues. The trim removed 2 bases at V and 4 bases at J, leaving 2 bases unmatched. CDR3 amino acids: CASSLTSGRETQYF. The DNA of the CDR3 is TGTGCCAGCAGTTTAACTAGCGGGCGAGAGACCCAGTACTTC.

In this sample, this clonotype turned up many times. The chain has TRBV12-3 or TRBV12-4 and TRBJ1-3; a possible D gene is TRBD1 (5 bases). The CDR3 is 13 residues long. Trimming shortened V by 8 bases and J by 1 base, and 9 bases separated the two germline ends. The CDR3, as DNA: TGTGCCAGCGAACAGGAATCTGGAAACACCATATATTTT. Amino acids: CASEQESGNTIYF.

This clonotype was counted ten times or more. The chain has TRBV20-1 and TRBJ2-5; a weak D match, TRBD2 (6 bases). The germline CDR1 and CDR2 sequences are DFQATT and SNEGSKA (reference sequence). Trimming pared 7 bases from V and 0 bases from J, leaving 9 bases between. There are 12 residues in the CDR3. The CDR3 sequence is CSVPGDQETQYF. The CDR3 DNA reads TGCAGTGTCCCGGGGGACCAAGAGACCCAGTACTTC.

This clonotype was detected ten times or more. DNA of the CDR3: TGTGCCAGCAGCCCCAGGAGGGCGCCGGGGGTGAATGAGCAGTTCTTC. This gives the protein CASSPRRAPGVNEQFF. V and J are TRBV5-6 and TRBJ2-1, with D tentatively TRBD2 (6 bases). Germline values: CDR1 SGHDT, CDR2 YYEEEE. The CDR3 has 16 amino acids. V lost 4 bases and J lost 7, with 21 bases in between.

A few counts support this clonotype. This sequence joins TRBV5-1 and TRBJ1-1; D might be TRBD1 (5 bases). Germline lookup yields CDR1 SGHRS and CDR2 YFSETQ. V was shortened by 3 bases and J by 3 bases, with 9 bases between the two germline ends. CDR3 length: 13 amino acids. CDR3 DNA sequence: TGCGCCAGCAGCTGGGGACGGGACACTGAAGCTTTCTTT. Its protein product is CASSWGRDTEAFF.

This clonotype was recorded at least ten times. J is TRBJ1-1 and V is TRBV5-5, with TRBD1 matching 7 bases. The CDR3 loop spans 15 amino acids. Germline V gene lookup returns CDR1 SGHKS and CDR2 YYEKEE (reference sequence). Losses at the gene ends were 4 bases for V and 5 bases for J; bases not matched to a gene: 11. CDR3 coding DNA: TGTGCCAGCAGCCAGGGGGGAGGCCAGTGGACTGAAGCTTTCTTT. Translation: CASSQGGGQWTEAFF.

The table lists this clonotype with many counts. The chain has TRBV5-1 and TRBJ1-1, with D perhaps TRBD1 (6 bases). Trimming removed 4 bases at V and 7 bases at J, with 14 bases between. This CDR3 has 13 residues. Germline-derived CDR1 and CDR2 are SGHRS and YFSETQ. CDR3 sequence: CASSPREDSEAFF. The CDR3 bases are TGCGCCAGCAGCCCACGGGAGGACAGTGAAGCTTTCTTT.

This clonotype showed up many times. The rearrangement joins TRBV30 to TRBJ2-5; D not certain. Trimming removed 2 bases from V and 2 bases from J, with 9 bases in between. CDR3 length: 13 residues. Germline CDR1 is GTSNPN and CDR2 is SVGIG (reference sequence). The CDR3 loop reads CAWSTTHQETQYF. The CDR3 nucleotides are TGTGCCTGGAGTACCACCCATCAAGAGACCCAGTACTTC.

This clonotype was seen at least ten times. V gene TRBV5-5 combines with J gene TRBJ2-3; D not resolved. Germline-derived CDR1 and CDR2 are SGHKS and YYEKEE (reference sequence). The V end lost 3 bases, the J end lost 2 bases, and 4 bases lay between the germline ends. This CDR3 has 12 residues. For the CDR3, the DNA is TGTGCCAGCAGCTACCACACAGATACGCAGTATTTT. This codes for CASSYHTDTQYF.

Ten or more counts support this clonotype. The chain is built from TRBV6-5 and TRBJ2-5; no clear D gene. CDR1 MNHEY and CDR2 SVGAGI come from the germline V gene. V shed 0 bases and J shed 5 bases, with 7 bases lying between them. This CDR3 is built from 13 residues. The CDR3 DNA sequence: TGTGCCAGCAGTTACTCCCTCGCGGAGACCCAGTACTTC. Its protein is CASSYSLAETQYF.

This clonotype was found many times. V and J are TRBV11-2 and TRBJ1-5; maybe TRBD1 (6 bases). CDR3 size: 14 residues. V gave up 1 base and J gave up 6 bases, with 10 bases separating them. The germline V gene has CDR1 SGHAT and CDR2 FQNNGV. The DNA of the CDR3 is TGTGCCAGCAGCTTAGGGGCAGGGGTTCAGCCCCAGCATTTT. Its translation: CASSLGAGVQPQHF.

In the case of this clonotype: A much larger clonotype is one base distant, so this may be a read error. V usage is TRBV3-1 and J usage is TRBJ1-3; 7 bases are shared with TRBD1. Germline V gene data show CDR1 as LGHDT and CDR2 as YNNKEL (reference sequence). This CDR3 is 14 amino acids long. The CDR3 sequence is CAGSPAGGGNTIYF. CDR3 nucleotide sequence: TGTGCCGGCAGCCCCGCAGGGGGTGGAAACACCATATATTTT.

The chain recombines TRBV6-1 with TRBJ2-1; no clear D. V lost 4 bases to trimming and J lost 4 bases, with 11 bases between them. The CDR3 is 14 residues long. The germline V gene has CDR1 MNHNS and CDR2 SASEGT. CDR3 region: CASSAGEDYNEQFF. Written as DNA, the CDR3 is TGTGCCAGCAGTGCGGGTGAGGATTACAATGAGCAGTTCTTC.

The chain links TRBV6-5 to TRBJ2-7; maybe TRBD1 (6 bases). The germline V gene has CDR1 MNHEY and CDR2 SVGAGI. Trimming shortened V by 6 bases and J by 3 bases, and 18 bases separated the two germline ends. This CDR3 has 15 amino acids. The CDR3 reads CASRGSRQALYEQYF. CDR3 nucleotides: TGTGCCAGCAGGGGTTCTAGACAGGCTCTCTACGAGCAGTACTTC.

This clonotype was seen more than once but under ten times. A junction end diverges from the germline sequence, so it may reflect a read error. The CDR3: CASSLGIPGQGDSPLNF. CDR3 bases: TGTGCCAGCAGCTTGGGGATACCGGGACAGGGGGATTCACCCCTCAACTTT. The chain employs TRBV5-6 and TRBJ1-6; TRBD1 aligns across 11 bases. The length of the CDR3 is 17 residues. Germline values: CDR1 SGHDT, CDR2 YYEEEE.

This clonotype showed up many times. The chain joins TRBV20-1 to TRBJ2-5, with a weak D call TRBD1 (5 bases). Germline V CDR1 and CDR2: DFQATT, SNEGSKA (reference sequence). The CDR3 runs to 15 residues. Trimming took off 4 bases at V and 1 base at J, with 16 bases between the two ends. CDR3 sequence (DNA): TGCAGTGCTACCACTACGACAGCAAGCCAAGAGACCCAGTACTTC. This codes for CSATTTTASQETQYF.